A selection of T cell receptor beta chains follows, all from one sample in a study of blood T cell repertoires in COVID-19. Method: immunoSEQ multiplex PCR; TCRdb's copy keeps in-frame clones and lacks some. The sample contains about 82,000 clones, 85% of which appear only once. Sequenced input: peripheral blood. These receptors all come from a man at least 80 years old with active or convalescent COVID-19. Both conserved end residues are part of each CDR3. The D gene is left open where the match is weak. The listing skips clone size in some rows; elsewhere it reads once, few, many or a size class.

j_call clone_size v_call d_call cdr3_nt cdr3_aa
TRBJ1-4 . TRBV13 TRBD1 TGTGCCAGCAGCCTAAACAACCTCGGGACAGGGGCAACTAATGAAAAACTGTTTTTT CASSLNNLGTGATNEKLFF
TRBJ2-4 . TRBV20-1 TRBD2 TGCAGTGCTAGTGGACTAGCGGGAACCATTCAGTACTTC CSASGLAGTIQYF
TRBJ1-1 few TRBV15 TRBD1 TGTGCCACCAGCAGAAATCAGGGGGCTGAAGCTTTCTTT CATSRNQGAEAFF
TRBJ2-3 . TRBV7-9 . TGTGCCAGCAGCTTAGAGGTTAGCGGAGATACGCAGTATTTT CASSLEVSGDTQYF
TRBJ1-3 . TRBV14 . TGTGCCAGCAGCCAAGTCATGGGTAACGTTCAGGGGACTGGAAACACCATATATTTT CASSQVMGNVQGTGNTIYF
TRBJ2-5 . TRBV4-1 TRBD1 TGCGCCAGCAGCCAAGAGCGACAGGGTAAACAAGAGACCCAGTACTTC CASSQERQGKQETQYF
TRBJ1-1 . TRBV19 TRBD1 TGTGCCAGTAGTGACAGGGTCAGGATCACTGAAGCTTTCTTT CASSDRVRITEAFF
TRBJ1-2 . TRBV24-1 . TGTGCCACCAGTGATTTCCAACAGGGCGGTGGCTACACCTTC CATSDFQQGGGYTF
TRBJ2-2 . TRBV5-1 . TGCGCCAGCAGCTCCCTCCAGGGGTCCGGGGAGCTGTTTTTT CASSSLQGSGELFF
TRBJ1-2 . TRBV27 TRBD1 TGTGCCAGCAGTTACGACCGGACAGGGCGCTATGGCTACACCTTC CASSYDRTGRYGYTF
TRBJ1-3 . TRBV15 . TGTGCCACCAGCAGAGACAACTCTGGAAACACCATATATTTT CATSRDNSGNTIYF
TRBJ2-2 . TRBV11-3 . TGTGCCAGCAGCTTAGTGTCCAGTATCGCCGGGGAGCTGTTTTTT CASSLVSSIAGELFF
TRBJ2-5 . TRBV19 TRBD2 TGTGCCAGTAGAGGACTAGCGGGACCACAAGAGACCCAGTACTTC CASRGLAGPQETQYF
TRBJ2-3 . TRBV14 TRBD1 TGTGCCAGCAGACGACAGGGGAGCACAGATACGCAGTATTTT CASRRQGSTDTQYF
TRBJ1-5 . TRBV7-9 TRBD1 TGTGCCAGCAGCTTAACAGGGGGCGGGCAGCCCCAGCATTTT CASSLTGGGQPQHF
TRBJ2-3 . TRBV10-3 . TGTGCCATCAGTGAAGGAGGGGTTAGCACAGATACGCAGTATTTT CAISEGGVSTDTQYF
TRBJ2-1 . TRBV29-1 TRBD1 TGCAGCGGAGGACAGGGGGCCTACAATGAGCAGTTCTTC CSGGQGAYNEQFF
TRBJ2-1 . TRBV10-2 TRBD2 TGCGCCAGCAGTGAATGGCGGGGGGAGAACAATGAGCAGTTCTTC CASSEWRGENNEQFF
TRBJ2-3 . TRBV27 TRBD1 TGTGCCAGCAGGGGACAGGATTTCACAGATACGCAGTATTTT CASRGQDFTDTQYF
TRBJ2-1 few TRBV24-1 TRBD2 TGTGCCACCAGTGATGGGCAGCGGGGGATCTACAATGAGCAGTTCTTC CATSDGQRGIYNEQFF
TRBJ1-3 . TRBV9 . TGTGCCAGCAGCCCCGGGGTGAGGGGAAACACCATATATTTT CASSPGVRGNTIYF
TRBJ1-2 . TRBV11-2 . TGTGCCAGCAGCTTACAACCCGGGGTCCCTGAAGGCTACACCTTC CASSLQPGVPEGYTF
TRBJ1-2 . TRBV6-4 . TGTGCCAGCACCCCAAACCCCCGGGGGGAAATTAACTATGGCTACACCTTC CASTPNPRGEINYGYTF
TRBJ1-4 . TRBV4-2 TRBD1 TGTGCCAGCAGCCGATCGACAGGGCTCAATGAAAAACTGTTTTTT CASSRSTGLNEKLFF
TRBJ1-1 once TRBV3-1/TRBV3-2 TRBD1 TGTGCCAGCAGCCAAGGGACAGGGACCGCTGAAGCTTTCTTT CASSQGTGTAEAFF
TRBJ1-1 once TRBV7-8 . TGTGCCAGCAGCCTGGACTCTGAGGCTTTCTTT CASSLDSEAFF
TRBJ1-2 . TRBV24-1 . TGTGCCACCAGTGATAGGCAGGGGAGAGGCTACACCTTC CATSDRQGRGYTF
TRBJ1-5 . TRBV6-6 . TGTGCCAGCAGTCTCAGTCATAGCAATCAGCCCCAGCATTTT CASSLSHSNQPQHF
TRBJ2-3 . TRBV29-1 . TGCAGCGTCGGAGAAGGCAGGGGGGGCACAGATACGCAGTATTTT CSVGEGRGGTDTQYF
TRBJ2-2 . TRBV21-1 . TGTGCCAGCAGCAAACACACAGCCTCGACACTAGCGGCATTGAACACCGGGGAGCTGTTTTTT CASSKHTASTLAALNTGELFF
TRBJ2-1 . TRBV6-5 TRBD2 TGTGCCAGCAGGACGGGGGGGGACAATGAGCAGTTCTTC CASRTGGDNEQFF
TRBJ1-6 . TRBV10-2 TRBD1 TGCGCCAGCAGTTCGGGGGGACAGGGTTATTCACCCCTCCACTTT CASSSGGQGYSPLHF
TRBJ1-3 . TRBV28 . TGTGCCAGCAGGCAACAGGTTCTCTCTGGAAACACCATATATTTT CASRQQVLSGNTIYF
TRBJ1-6 few TRBV10-2 TRBD1 TGCGCCAGCAGTGAGACTCAGACAGGGATTGAGAATTCACCCCTCCACTTT CASSETQTGIENSPLHF
TRBJ2-3 . TRBV4-2 . TGTGCCAGCAGCCCCCGGCGCGGAATCACAGATACGCAGTATTTT CASSPRRGITDTQYF
TRBJ2-3 once TRBV7-9 . TGTGCCAGCAGCGAAGGGGTAGATACGCAGTATTTT CASSEGVDTQYF
TRBJ1-4 . TRBV11-2 . TGTGCCAGCAGCTTATATAATGAAAAACTGTTTTTT CASSLYNEKLFF
TRBJ1-1 . TRBV10-3 TRBD1 TGTGCCATCAGTGAGTCGGCGGGGACAGGGGGCGAAGCTTTCTTT CAISESAGTGGEAFF
TRBJ2-3 . TRBV7-2 TRBD2 TGTGCCAGCAGCTTAAGGCGGGGGATTACAGATACGCAGTATTTT CASSLRRGITDTQYF
TRBJ1-3 . TRBV18 . TGTGCCAGCTCCCCATCCCCCAGGTTTTATGGAAACACCATATATTTT CASSPSPRFYGNTIYF
TRBJ1-4 once TRBV28 TRBD1 TGTGCCAGCAGTTCTACACGACAGGGGAGTGAAAAACTGTTTTTT CASSSTRQGSEKLFF
TRBJ2-4 . TRBV5-6 TRBD1 TGTGCCAGCAGCTCCGACAGGGTCAGAAACATTCAGTACTTC CASSSDRVRNIQYF